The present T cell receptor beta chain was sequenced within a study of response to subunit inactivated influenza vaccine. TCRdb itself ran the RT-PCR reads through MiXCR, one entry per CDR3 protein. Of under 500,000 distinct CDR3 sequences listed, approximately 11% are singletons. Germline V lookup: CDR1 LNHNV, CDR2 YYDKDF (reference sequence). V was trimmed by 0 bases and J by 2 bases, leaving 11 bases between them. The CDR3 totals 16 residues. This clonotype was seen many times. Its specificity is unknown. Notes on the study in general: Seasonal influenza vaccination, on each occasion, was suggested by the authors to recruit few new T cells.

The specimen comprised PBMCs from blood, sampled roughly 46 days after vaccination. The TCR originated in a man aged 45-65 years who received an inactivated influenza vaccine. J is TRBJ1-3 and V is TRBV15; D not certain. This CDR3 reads CATSREQWMAGNTIYF. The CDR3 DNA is TGTGCCACCAGCAGAGAGCAGTGGATGGCTGGAAACACCATATATTTT. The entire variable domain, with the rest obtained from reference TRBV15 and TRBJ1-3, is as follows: DAMVIQNPRYQVTQFGKPVTLSCSQTLNHNVMYWYQQKSSQAPKLLFHYYDKDFNNEADTPDNFQSRRPNTSFCFLDIRSPGLGDTAMYLCATSREQWMAGNTIYFGEGSWLTVV.